The next 2 T cell receptor beta chains were all read from a single sample in a study of T cells in localized non-small cell lung cancer. Repertoires were generated with immunoSEQ multiplex PCR, while TCRdb's copy carries only in-frame clones and drops some. The sample comprises fewer than 50,000 clones, 86% of which are singletons, and around 5.6% rests with the top ten. Specimen: peripheral blood mononuclear cells, collected before any cancer treatment. The receptors were sampled from a male donor at least 60 years old with stage II lung adenocarcinoma.

This CDR3 is CASLDRGNGEKLFF. Written as DNA, the CDR3 is TGTGCCAGCTTGGACCGGGGGAATGGAGAAAAACTGTTTTTT. V is TRBV18 and J is TRBJ1-4; D may be TRBD1 (5 bases). The germline gives CDR1 KGHSH, CDR2 LQKENI. The CDR3 length is 14 residues. Trimming took off 7 bases at V and 8 bases at J, with 17 bases between the two ends.

The genes are TRBV27 and TRBJ1-5, with D hard to call. Trimming pared 3 bases from V and 4 bases from J, leaving 7 bases between. Germline CDR1 and CDR2: MNHEY and SMNVEV (reference sequence). The CDR3 is 13 residues long. CDR3 nucleotides: TGTGCCAGCAGTTTGGTCCCAAATCAGCCCCAGCATTTT. Translating it yields CASSLVPNQPQHF.